The 2 T cell receptor beta chains below come from one sample, sequenced in a study of blood T cell dynamics during melanoma immunotherapy. Described time point: pre-treatment baseline. Only in-frame clones appear in the TCRdb table, and some are missing; sequencing was by immunoSEQ multiplex PCR. The table records 15,000 to 20,000 clones, roughly 80% of them present only once. The sequences come from blood, collected from a patient treated with checkpoint blockade. These receptors were taken from a human donor with melanoma.

This clone occurred once. The V call is TRBV19, the J call TRBJ2-5; possibly TRBD2 for D (5 bases). CDR1 LNHDA and CDR2 SQIVND come from the germline V gene (reference sequence). V dropped 5 bases and J dropped 2 bases, with 15 bases sitting between them. The CDR3 loop spans 15 amino acids. CDR3 coding DNA: TGTGCCAGTAGTGAGGGCGGCGGCCTACAAGAGACCCAGTACTTC. Translation: CASSEGGGLQETQYF.

The chain links TRBV5-4 to TRBJ2-3, with 7 positions matching TRBD1. The V gene end was trimmed by 4 bases and the J gene end by 4 bases; junction bases not matched to a gene: 9. The CDR3 extends over 15 amino acids. Germline V gene sequence: CDR1 SGHNT, CDR2 YYREEE (reference sequence). Written as DNA, the CDR3 is TGTGCCAGCAGCCTACAGGGGTCCCCTTCAGATACGCAGTATTTT. Amino acids: CASSLQGSPSDTQYF.